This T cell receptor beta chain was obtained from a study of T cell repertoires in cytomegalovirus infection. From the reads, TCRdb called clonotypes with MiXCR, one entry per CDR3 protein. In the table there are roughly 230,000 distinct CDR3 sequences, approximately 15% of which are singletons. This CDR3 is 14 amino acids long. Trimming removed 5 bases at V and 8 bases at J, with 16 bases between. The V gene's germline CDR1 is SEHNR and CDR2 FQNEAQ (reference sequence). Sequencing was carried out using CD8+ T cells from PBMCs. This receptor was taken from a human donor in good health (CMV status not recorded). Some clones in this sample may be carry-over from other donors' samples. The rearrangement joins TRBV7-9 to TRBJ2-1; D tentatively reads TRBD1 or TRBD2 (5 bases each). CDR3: CASSPGTVRHEQFF. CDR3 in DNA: TGTGCCAGCAGCCCAGGGACCGTGCGGCATGAGCAGTTCTTC. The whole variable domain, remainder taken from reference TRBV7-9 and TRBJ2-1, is DTGVSQNPRHKITKRGQNVTFRCDPISEHNRLYWYRQTLGQGPEFLTYFQNEAQLEKSRLLSDRFSAERPKGSFSTLEIQRTEQGDSAMYLCASSPGTVRHEQFFGPGTRLTVL.